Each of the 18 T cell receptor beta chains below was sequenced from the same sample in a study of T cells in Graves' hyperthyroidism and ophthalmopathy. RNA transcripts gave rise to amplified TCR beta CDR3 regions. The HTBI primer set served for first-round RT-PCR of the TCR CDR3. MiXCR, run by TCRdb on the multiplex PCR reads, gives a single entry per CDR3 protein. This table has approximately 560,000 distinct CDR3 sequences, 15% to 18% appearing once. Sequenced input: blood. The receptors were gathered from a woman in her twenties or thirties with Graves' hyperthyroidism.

The CDR3 DNA reads TGTGCCAGCAGCCTATTACGAACAGGGATCTCCTACGAGCAGTACTTC. Translated: CASSLLRTGISYEQYF. This chain links TRBV14 with TRBJ2-7; D perhaps matches TRBD1 (6 bases). The CDR3 has 16 residues. V was clipped by 4 bases and J by 0 bases, with 16 bases between them. Germline assignment: CDR1 SGHDN and CDR2 FVKESK.

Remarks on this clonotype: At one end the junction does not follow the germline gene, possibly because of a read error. The CDR3 region has the DNA TGTGCCAGTAGAATAGCGGGTCACTCCCACAATGAGCAGTTCTTC. It translates to CASRIAGHSHNEQFF. The J gene is TRBJ2-1, the V gene TRBV19; 7 bases agree with TRBD2. From germline, CDR1 is LNHDA and CDR2 SQIVND (reference sequence). The CDR3 is 15 amino acids. Looking up the rest from reference TRBV19 and TRBJ2-1 gives the full variable domain: DGGITQSPKYLFRKEGQNVTLSCEQNLNHDAMYWYRQDPGQGLRLIYYSQIVNDFQKGDIAEGYSVSREKKESFPLTVTSAQKNPTAFYLCASRIAGHSHNEQFFGPGTRLTVL.

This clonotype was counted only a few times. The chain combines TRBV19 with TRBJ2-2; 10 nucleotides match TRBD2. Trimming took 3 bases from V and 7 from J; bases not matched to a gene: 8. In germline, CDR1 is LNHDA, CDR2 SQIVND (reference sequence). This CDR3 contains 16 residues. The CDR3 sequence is CASSILLAGYYGELFF. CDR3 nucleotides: TGTGCCAGTAGTATTCTACTAGCGGGATACTACGGGGAGCTGTTTTTT.

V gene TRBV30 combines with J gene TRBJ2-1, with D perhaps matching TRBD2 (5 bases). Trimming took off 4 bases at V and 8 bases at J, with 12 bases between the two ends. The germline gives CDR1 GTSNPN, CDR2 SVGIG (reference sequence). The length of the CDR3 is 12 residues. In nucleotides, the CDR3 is TGTGCCTGGACTCCCAAACTAGATGAGCAGTTCTTC. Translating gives CAWTPKLDEQFF.

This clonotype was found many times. DNA of the CDR3: TGCAGTGCTAGAGAGGGGCTTCGGCCATCCGAGCAGTACTTC. Residues: CSAREGLRPSEQYF. The chain couples TRBV20-1 to TRBJ2-7; TRBD1 might be the D (5 bases). Germline loops: CDR1 DFQATT, CDR2 SNEGSKA (reference sequence). Trimming shortened V by 0 bases and J by 6 bases, and 15 bases separated the two germline ends. The CDR3 is 14 residues long.

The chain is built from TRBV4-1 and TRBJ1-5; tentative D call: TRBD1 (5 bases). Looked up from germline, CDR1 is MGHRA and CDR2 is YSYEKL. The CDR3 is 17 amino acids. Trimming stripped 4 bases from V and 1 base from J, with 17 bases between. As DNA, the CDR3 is TGCGCCAGCAGCCCGCCCCAGGGTTTTGGGAGCAATCAGCCCCAGCATTTT. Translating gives CASSPPQGFGSNQPQHF.

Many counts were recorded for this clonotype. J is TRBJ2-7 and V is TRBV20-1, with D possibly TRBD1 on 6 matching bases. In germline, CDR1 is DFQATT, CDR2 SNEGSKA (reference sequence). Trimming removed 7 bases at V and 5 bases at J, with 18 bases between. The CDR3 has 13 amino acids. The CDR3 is CSVPGRGLDEQYF. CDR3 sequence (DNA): TGCAGTGTCCCCGGCAGGGGTTTAGACGAGCAGTACTTC.

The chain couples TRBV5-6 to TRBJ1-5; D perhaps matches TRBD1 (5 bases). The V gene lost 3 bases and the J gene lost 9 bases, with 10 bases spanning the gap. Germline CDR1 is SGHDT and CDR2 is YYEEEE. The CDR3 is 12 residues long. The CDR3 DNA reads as TGTGCCAGCAGCTATGGGGGGTGGCCCCAGCATTTT. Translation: CASSYGGWPQHF.

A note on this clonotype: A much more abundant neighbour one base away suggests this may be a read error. CDR3 residues: CASSTPTLARADNEQFF. DNA of the CDR3: TGTGCCAGCAGCACCCCCACCCTAGCGAGAGCTGACAATGAGCAGTTCTTC. This chain uses TRBV28 with TRBJ2-1; a weak D match, TRBD2 (6 bases). This CDR3 has 17 amino acids. Germline CDR1 reads MDHEN; CDR2 reads SYDVKM. Trimming shortened V by 6 bases and J by 5 bases, and 23 bases separated the two germline ends.

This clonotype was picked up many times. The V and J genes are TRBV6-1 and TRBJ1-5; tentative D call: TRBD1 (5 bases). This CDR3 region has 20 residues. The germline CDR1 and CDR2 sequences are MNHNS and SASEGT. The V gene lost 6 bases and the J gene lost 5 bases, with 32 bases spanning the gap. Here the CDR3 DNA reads TGTGCCAGCAGCCTACCCCCCGGCCGGGACCCCGTTCTAGGCCATCAGCCCCAGCATTTT. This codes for CASSLPPGRDPVLGHQPQHF.

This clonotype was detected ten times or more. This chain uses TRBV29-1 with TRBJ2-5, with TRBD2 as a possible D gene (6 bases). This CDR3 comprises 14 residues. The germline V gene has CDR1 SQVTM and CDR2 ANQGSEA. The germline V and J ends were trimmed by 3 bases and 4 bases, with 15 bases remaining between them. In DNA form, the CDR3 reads TGCAGCGTTGACCTCACCGTCGGGGGAGAGACCCAGTACTTC. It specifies CSVDLTVGGETQYF.

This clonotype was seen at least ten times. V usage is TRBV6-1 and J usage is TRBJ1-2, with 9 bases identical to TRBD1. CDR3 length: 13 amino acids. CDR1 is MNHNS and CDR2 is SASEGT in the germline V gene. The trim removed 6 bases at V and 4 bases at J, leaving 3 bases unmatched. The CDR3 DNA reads TGTGCCAGCAGACAGGGGGCTGGCTATGGCTACACCTTC. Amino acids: CASRQGAGYGYTF.

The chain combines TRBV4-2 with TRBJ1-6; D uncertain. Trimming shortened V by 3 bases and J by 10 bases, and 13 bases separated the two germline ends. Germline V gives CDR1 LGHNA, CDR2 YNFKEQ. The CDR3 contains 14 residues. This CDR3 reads CASSQMEAGSPLHF. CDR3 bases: TGTGCCAGCAGCCAGATGGAGGCGGGCTCACCCCTCCACTTT.

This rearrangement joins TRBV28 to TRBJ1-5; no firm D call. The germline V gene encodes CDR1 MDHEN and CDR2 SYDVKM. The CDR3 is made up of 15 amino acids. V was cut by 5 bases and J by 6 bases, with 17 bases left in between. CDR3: CASSKVAATVQPQHF. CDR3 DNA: TGTGCCAGCAGTAAGGTGGCGGCTACAGTTCAGCCCCAGCATTTT. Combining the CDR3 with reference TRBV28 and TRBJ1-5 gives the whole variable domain DVKVTQSSRYLVKRTGEKVFLECVQDMDHENMFWYRQDPGLGLRLIYFSYDVKMKEKGDIPEGYSVSREKKERFSLILESASTNQTSMYLCASSKVAATVQPQHFGDGTRLSIL.

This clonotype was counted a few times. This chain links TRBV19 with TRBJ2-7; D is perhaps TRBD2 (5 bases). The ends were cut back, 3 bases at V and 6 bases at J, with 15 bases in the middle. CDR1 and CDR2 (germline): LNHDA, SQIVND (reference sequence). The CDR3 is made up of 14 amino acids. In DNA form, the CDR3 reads TGTGCCAGTAGTATGCAGGCTAGCACGGGCGAGCAGTACTTC. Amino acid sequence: CASSMQASTGEQYF.

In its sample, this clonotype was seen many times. The DNA of the CDR3 is TGTGCCAACCTACTAGCGGGAGGGCACAATGAGCAGTTCTTC. Amino acid sequence: CANLLAGGHNEQFF. The J gene is TRBJ2-1, the V gene TRBV2; 13 bases align to TRBD2. The CDR3 loop spans 14 amino acids. Trimming took 10 bases from V and 5 from J; bases not matched to a gene: 5. The germline CDR1 and CDR2 sequences are SNHLY and FYNNEI.

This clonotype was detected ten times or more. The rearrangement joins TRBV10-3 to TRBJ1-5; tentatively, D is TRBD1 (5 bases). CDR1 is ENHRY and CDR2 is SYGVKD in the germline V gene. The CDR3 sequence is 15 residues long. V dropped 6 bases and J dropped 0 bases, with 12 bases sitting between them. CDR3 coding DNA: TGTGCCATCAGCCGGGACGGGAATAGCAATCAGCCCCAGCATTTT. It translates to CAISRDGNSNQPQHF.

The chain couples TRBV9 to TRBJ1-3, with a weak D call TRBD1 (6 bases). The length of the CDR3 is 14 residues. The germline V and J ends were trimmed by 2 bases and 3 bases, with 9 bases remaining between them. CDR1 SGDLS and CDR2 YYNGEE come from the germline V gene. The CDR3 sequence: CASSVGGHGNTIYF. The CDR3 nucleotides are TGTGCCAGCAGCGTGGGGGGCCATGGAAACACCATATATTTT.